The following is a TCR beta chain sequence with its context. Antigen specificity is unknown. TCRdb's copy holds only in-frame clones and misses some; the assay was immunoSEQ multiplex PCR. The repertoire consists of about 200,000 clones, with approximately 92% occurring once and the leading ten covering approximately 1.5%. The CDR3 has 14 residues. V dropped 4 bases and J dropped 5 bases, with 16 bases sitting between them. The V gene's germline CDR1 is SGDLS and CDR2 YYNGEE. The sample originates from a study of T cell responses to AZD1222 COVID-19 vaccine. Overall study results and limits: At baseline, seropositivity was found in only six or seven AZD1222 recipients. Donors were mostly white British, more females; clonal diversity possibly underestimated.

Sequences were derived from peripheral blood, sampled on day 0 of AZD1222 vaccination. The TCR was taken from an adult in good health. This chain uses TRBV9 with TRBJ2-7; a weak D match, TRBD2 (5 bases). DNA for the CDR3: TGTGCCAGCAGCCCCGGGGAAGGGCCCCACGAGCAGTACTTC. Translation gives CASSPGEGPHEQYF.